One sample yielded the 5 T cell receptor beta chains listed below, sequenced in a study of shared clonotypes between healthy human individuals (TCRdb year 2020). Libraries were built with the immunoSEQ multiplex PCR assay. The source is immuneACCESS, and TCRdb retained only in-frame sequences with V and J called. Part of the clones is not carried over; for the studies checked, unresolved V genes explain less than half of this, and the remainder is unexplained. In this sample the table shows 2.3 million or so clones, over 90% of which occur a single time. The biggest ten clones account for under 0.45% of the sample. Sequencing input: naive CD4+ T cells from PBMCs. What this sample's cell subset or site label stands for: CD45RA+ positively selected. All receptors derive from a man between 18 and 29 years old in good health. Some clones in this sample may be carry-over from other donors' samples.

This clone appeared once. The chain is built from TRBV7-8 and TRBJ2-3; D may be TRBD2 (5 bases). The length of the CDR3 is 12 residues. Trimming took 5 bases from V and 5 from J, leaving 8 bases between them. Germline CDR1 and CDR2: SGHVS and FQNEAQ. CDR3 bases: TGTGCCAGCAGCACCGGGGAAGATACGCAGTATTTT. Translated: CASSTGEDTQYF.

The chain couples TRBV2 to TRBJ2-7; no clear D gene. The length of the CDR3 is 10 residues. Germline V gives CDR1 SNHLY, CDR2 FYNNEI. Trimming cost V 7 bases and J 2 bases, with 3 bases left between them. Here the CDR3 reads CASTPYEQYF. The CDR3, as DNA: TGTGCCAGCACCCCCTACGAGCAGTACTTC.

In DNA form, the CDR3 reads TGTGCTAGTGGTTTGGTGGTTAGCGGCGCCTCCGGGGAGCTGTTTTTT. Translation: CASGLVVSGASGELFF. The J gene is TRBJ2-2, the V gene TRBV12-5; TRBD2 might be the D (6 bases). The CDR3 covers 16 residues. Germline loops: CDR1 LGHNT, CDR2 FRNRAP. V shed 0 bases and J shed 6 bases, with 14 bases lying between them. The full variable domain, rest sourced from reference TRBV12-5 and TRBJ2-2, is DARVTQTPRHKVTEMGQEVTMRCQPILGHNTVFWYRQTMMQGLELLAYFRNRAPLDDSGMPKDRFSAEMPDATLATLKIQPSEPRDSAVYFCASGLVVSGASGELFFGEGSRLTVL.

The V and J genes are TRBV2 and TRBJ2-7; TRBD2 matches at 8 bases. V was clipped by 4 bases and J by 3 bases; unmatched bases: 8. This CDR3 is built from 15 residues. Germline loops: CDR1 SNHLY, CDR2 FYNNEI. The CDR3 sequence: CASSGGLGLVYEQYF. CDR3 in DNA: TGTGCCAGCAGTGGGGGACTAGGGCTAGTCTACGAGCAGTACTTC.

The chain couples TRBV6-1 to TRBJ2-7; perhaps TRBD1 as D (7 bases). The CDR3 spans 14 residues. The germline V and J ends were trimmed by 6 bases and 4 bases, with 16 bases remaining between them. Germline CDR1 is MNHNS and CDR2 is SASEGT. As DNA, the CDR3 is TGTGCCAGCAGGGCGGGACAGCTGAGGTACGAGCAGTACTTC. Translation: CASRAGQLRYEQYF.